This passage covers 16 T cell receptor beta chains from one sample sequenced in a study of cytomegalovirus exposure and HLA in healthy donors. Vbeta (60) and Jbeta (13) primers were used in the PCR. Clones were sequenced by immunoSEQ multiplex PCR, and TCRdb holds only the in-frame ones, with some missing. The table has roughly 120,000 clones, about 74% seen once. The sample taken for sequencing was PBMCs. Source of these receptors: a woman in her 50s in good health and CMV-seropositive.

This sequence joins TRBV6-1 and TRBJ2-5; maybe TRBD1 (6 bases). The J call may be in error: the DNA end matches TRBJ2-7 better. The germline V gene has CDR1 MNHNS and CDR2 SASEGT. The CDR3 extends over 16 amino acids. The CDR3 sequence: CASSDNWGQGSYEQYF. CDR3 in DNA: TGTGCCAGCAGTGATAATTGGGGGCAGGGATCCTACGAGCAGTACTTC.

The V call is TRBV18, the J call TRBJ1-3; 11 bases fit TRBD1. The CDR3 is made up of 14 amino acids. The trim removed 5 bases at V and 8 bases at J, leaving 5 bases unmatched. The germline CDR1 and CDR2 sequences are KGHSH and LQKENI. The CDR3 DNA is TGTGCCAGCTCATCCGGACAGGGGGCAGACACCATATATTTT. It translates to CASSSGQGADTIYF.

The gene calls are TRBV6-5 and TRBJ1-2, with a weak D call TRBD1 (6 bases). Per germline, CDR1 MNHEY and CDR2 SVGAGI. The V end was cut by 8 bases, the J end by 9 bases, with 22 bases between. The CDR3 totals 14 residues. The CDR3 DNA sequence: TGTGCCAGCGTCTCGGGACAACCGGGCTTCAGCTACACCTTC. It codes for CASVSGQPGFSYTF.

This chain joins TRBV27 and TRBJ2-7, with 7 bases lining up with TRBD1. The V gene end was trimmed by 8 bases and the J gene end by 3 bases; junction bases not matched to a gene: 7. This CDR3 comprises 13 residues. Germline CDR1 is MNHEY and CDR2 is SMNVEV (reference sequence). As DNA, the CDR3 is TGTGCCAGCCGCGAGGGGGCCGACTACGAGCAGTACTTC. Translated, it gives CASREGADYEQYF.

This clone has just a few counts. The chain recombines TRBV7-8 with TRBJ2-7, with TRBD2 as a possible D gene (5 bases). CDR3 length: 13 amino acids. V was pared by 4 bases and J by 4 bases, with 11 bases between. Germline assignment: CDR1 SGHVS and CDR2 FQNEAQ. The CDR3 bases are TGTGCCAGCAGCTACGGGATCGGATACGAGCAGTACTTC. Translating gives CASSYGIGYEQYF.

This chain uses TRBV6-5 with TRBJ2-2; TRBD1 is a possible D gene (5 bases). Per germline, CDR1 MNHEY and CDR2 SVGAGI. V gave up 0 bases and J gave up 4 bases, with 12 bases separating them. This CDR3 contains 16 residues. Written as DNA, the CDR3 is TGTGCCAGCAGTTACTCGACTGGACACTTCACCGGGGAGCTGTTTTTT. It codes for CASSYSTGHFTGELFF.

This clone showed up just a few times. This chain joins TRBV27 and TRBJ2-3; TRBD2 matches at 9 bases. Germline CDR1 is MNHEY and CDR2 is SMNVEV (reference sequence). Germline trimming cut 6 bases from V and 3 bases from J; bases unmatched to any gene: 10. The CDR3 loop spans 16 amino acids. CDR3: CASRTRGGGRTDTQYF. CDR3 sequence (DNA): TGTGCCAGCAGGACGCGCGGGGGGGGCCGGACAGATACGCAGTATTTT.

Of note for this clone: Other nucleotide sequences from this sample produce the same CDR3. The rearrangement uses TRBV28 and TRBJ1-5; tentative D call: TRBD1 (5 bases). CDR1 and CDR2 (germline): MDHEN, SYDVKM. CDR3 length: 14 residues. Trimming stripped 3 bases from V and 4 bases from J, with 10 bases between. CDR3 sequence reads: CASSFLGGNQPQHF. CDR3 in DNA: TGTGCCAGCAGTTTTTTGGGGGGAAATCAGCCCCAGCATTTT.

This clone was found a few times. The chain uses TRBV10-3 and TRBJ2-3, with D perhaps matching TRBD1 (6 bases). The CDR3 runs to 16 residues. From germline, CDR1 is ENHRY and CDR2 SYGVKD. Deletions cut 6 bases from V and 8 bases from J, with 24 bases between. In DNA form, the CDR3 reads TGTGCCATCAGGGAAGGACATACTGGGGGCCGAGGTACGCAGTATTTT. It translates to CAIREGHTGGRGTQYF.

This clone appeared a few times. Here the CDR3 reads CASSQESQGNQPQHF. CDR3 coding DNA: TGCGCCAGCAGCCAAGAATCGCAGGGCAATCAGCCCCAGCATTTT. J is TRBJ1-5 and V is TRBV4-3; no reliable D call. Germline V gene data show CDR1 as LGHNA and CDR2 as YSLEER. V was cut by 0 bases and J by 2 bases, with 8 bases left in between. The CDR3 contains 15 residues.

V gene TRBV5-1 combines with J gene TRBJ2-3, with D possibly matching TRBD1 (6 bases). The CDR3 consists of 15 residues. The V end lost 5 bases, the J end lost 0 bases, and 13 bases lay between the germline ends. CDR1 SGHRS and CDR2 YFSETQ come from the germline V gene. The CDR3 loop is CASRTGPTSTDTQYF. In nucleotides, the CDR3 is TGCGCCAGCAGAACAGGGCCTACTAGCACAGATACGCAGTATTTT.

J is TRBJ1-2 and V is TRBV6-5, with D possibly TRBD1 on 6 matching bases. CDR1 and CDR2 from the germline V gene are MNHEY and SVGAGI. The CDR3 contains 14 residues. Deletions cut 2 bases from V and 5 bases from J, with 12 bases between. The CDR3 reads CASSYGGEGYGYTF. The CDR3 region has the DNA TGTGCCAGCAGTTACGGGGGCGAGGGTTATGGCTACACCTTC.

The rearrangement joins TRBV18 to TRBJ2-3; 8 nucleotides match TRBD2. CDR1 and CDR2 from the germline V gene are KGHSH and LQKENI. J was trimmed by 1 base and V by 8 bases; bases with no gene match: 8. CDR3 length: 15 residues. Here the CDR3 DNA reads TGTGCCAGCACGACGGGGGGGGACGGCACAGATACGCAGTATTTT. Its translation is CASTTGGDGTDTQYF.

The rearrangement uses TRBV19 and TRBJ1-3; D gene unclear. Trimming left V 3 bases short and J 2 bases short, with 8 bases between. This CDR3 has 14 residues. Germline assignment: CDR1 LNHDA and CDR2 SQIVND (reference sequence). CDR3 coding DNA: TGTGCCAGTAGTATTTCGTCGGCTGGAAACACCATATATTTT. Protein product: CASSISSAGNTIYF.

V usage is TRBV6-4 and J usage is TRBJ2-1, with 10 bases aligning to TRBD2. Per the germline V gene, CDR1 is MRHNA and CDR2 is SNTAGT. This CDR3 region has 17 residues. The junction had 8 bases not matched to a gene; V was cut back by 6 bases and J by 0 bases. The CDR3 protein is CASSYTLAGYSYNEQFF. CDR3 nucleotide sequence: TGTGCCAGCAGCTATACACTAGCGGGGTACTCCTACAATGAGCAGTTCTTC.

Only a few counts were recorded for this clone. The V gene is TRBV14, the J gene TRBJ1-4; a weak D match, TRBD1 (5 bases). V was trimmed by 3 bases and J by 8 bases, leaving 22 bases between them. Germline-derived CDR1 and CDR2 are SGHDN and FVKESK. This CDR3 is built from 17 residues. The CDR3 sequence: CASSHLYDSAQEEKLFF. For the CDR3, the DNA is TGTGCCAGCAGCCACCTCTACGACAGTGCTCAAGAAGAAAAACTGTTTTTT.